These 8 T cell receptor beta chains originate from one sample sequenced in a study of vaccination and CD4 T cells after COVID-19 (dated by TCRdb to the early 2020s). Libraries were prepared through PCR. Sequencer: Illumina iSeq 100. At the Johns Hopkins FTIC core, DNA from the cultured CD4+ T cells underwent TCR sequencing with the Oncomine TCR Beta short-read assay. The raw public reads went through TCRdb reprocessing: fastp at Q25, MiXCR clone calling, in-frame beta chains kept. Entries are consolidated by CDR3 protein sequence, retaining the most common genes and DNA. The sample profile shows about 10,000 distinct CDR3 sequences; approximately 55% of them were found once. The ten largest account for around 40% of the sample. Antigens for these TCRs are unknown. The treatment or condition label, read with the paper, signifies: roughly 10-day PBMC culture with coronavirus spike peptide pools or control peptides (ViraFEST assay).

What was sequenced was CD4+ T cells from blood, cultured in vitro. These receptors were obtained from a human donor who had recovered from COVID-19.

By share of the sample, this clonotype is large. This rearrangement joins TRBV7-2 to TRBJ1-1; D not resolved. This CDR3 is 14 amino acids long. The V gene lost 5 bases and the J gene lost 0 bases, with 10 bases spanning the gap. CDR1 and CDR2 (germline): SGHTA, FQGNSA. CDR3 residues: CASSPSTLNTEAFF. DNA of the CDR3: TGTGCCAGCAGCCCCTCGACACTGAACACTGAAGCTTTCTTT.

The chain joins TRBV20-1 to TRBJ2-1; D call uncertain. The J call may be mistaken, given a closer DNA end match to TRBJ2-7. Germline loops: CDR1 DFQATT, CDR2 SNEGSKA (reference sequence). CDR3 size: 15 residues. The CDR3 spells CSARGGLFPIYEQYF. As DNA, the CDR3 is TGCAGTGCTAGAGGTGGCCTATTCCCTATCTACGAGCAGTACTTC.

The genes are TRBV12-3 or TRBV12-4 and TRBJ2-3; a possible D gene is TRBD2 (6 bases). V lost 1 base, J lost 4 bases, and 9 bases lay in between. This CDR3 region has 14 residues. The CDR3 DNA sequence: TGTGCCAGCAGTTTAGGTCCTAGCGCAGATACGCAGTATTTT. Its protein is CASSLGPSADTQYF.

The chain couples TRBV5-1 to TRBJ1-1, with a possible D match to TRBD1 (6 bases). Germline V CDR1 and CDR2: SGHRS, YFSETQ. Trimming cost V 4 bases and J 7 bases, with 20 bases left between them. CDR3 length: 15 residues. CDR3 protein: CASSPATGLAGEAFF. DNA for the CDR3: TGCGCCAGCAGCCCCGCGACAGGTTTAGCCGGTGAAGCTTTCTTT.

Only one count was recorded for this clonotype. The chain is built from TRBV6-2 or TRBV6-3 and TRBJ1-5; D remains unclear. This CDR3 spans 13 amino acids. Germline V gene sequence: CDR1 MNHEY, CDR2 SVGEGT. The ends were cut back, 7 bases at V and 5 bases at J, with 12 bases in the middle. Here the CDR3 reads CASKPHPDQPQHF. DNA for the CDR3: TGTGCCAGCAAACCCCACCCCGATCAGCCCCAGCATTTT.

This chain links TRBV2 with TRBJ2-3, with D possibly being TRBD2 (5 bases). CDR1 and CDR2 (germline): SNHLY, FYNNEI. V lost 8 bases, J lost 7 bases, and 22 bases lay in between. The CDR3 runs 15 residues. This chain's CDR3 is CASRNPSSPFYTQYF. Written as DNA, the CDR3 is TGTGCCAGCCGGAACCCTAGCTCTCCCTTTTATACGCAGTATTTT. The whole variable domain, remainder taken from reference TRBV2 and TRBJ2-3, is EPEVTQTPSHQVTQMGQEVILRCVPISNHLYFYWYRQILGQKVEFLVSFYNNEISEKSEIFDDQFSVERPDGSNFTLKIRSTKLEDSAMYFCASRNPSSPFYTQYFGPGTRLTVL.

V usage is TRBV2 and J usage is TRBJ2-3; the match to TRBD2 covers 9 bases. Germline V gene lookup returns CDR1 SNHLY and CDR2 FYNNEI. The CDR3 loop spans 16 amino acids. Unmatched junction bases numbered 15, after V lost 8 bases and J lost 6 bases. CDR3 region: CASGGWASGDPDTQYF. DNA of the CDR3: TGTGCCAGCGGGGGATGGGCTAGCGGGGATCCGGATACGCAGTATTTT.

By proportion, this clonotype is large (0.1 to 1%). This sequence joins TRBV6-5 and TRBJ1-2, with 9 bases aligning to TRBD1. The CDR3 runs to 15 residues. From germline, CDR1 is MNHEY and CDR2 SVGAGI. J gave up 2 bases and V 5 bases, and 6 bases lay outside the gene matches. CDR3: CASSTRTGANYGYTF. CDR3 nucleotide sequence: TGTGCCAGCAGTACTCGGACAGGGGCAAACTATGGCTACACCTTC.